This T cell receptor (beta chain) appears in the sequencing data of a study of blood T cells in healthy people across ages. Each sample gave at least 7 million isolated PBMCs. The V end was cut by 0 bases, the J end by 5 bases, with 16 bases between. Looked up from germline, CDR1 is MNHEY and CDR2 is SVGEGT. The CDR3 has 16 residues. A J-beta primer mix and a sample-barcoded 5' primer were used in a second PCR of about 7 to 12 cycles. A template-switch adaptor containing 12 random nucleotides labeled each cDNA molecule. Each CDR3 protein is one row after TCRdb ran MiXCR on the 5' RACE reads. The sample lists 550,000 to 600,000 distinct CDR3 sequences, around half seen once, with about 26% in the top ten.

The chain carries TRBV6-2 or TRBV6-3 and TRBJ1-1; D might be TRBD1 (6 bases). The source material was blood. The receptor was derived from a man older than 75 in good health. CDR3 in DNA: TGTGCCAGCAGTTACTCGAATGGGGGAAGGGGGACTGAAGCTTTCTTT. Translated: CASSYSNGGRGTEAFF.